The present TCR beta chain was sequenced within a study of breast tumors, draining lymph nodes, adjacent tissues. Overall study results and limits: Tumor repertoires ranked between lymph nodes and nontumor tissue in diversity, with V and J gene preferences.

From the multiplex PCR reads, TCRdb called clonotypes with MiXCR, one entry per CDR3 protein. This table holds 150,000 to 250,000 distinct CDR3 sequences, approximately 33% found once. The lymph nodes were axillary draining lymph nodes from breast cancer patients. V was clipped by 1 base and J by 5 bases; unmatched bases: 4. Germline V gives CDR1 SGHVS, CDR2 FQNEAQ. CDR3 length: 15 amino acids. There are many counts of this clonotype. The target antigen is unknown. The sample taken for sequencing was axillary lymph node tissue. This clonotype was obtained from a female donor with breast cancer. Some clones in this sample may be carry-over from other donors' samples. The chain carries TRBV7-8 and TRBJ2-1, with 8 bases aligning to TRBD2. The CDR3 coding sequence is TGTGCCAGCAGCTTAGGAGGACTAGCCGACAATGAGCAGTTCTTC. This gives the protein CASSLGGLADNEQFF.